The T cell receptor beta chain under discussion was sequenced for a study of blood T cell repertoires in COVID-19. In the original workflow: For nucleated cells, counts were estimated from reference gene primer amplification. Some clones are missing from TCRdb's copy, which holds only in-frame ones; the method was immunoSEQ multiplex PCR. Clonal size and the V and J genes are those of that table, whereas D and trimming came from the DNA. This table holds fewer than 400,000 clones, around 87% found once. The CDR3 loop spans 16 amino acids. The V segment lost 7 bases and the J segment 3 bases; nucleotides outside the gene matches: 9. Germline V gene data show CDR1 as MDHEN and CDR2 as SYDVKM.

This receptor was identified in a human donor in a cohort sampled during active COVID-19. The source material was peripheral blood. The gene calls are TRBV28 and TRBJ2-2; 9 nucleotides line up with TRBD1. The CDR3 spells CASTLQGARDTGELFF. In DNA form, the CDR3 reads TGTGCCAGCACCCTACAGGGGGCTAGGGACACCGGGGAGCTGTTTTTT.